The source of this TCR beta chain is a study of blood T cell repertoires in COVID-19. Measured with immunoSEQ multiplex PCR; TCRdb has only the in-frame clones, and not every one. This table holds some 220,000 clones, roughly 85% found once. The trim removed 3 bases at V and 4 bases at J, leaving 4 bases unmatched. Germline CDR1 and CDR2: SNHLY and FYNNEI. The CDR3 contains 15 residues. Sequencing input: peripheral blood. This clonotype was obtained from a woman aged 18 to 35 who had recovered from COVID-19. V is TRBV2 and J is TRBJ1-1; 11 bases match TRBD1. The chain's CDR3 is CASSDYGQGATEAFF. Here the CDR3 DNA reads TGTGCCAGCAGTGACTATGGACAGGGGGCCACTGAAGCTTTCTTT.